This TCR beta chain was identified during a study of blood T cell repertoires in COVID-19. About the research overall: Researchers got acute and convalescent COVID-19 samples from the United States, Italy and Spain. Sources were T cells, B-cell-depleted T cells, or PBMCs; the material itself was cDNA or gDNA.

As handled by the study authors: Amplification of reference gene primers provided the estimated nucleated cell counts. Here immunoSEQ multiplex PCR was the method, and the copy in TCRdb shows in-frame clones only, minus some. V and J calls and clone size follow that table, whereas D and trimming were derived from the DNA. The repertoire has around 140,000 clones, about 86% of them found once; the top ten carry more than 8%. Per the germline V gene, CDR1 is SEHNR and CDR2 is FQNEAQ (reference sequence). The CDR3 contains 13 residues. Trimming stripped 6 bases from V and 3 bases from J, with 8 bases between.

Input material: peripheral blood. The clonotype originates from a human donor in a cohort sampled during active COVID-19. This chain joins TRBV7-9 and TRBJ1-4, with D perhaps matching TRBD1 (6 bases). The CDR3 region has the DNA TGTGCCAGCAGAGACAGGTCTAATGAAAAACTGTTTTTT. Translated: CASRDRSNEKLFF.